Each of the 21 T cell receptor beta chains below was sequenced from the same sample in a study of Graves' ophthalmopathy and Graves' hyperthyroidism. The authors amplified TCR beta CDR3 regions from RNA transcripts. First-round RT-PCR employed HTBI primers, with a second-round multiplex PCR after it. From the multiplex PCR reads, TCRdb called clonotypes with MiXCR, one entry per CDR3 protein. The sample consists of roughly 410,000 distinct CDR3 sequences, 15% of them appearing once. Input material: peripheral blood. Source of these receptors: a woman under 30 with stable Graves' hyperthyroidism.

In regard to this clonotype: A read error is possible here, since a much larger clone lies one base away. The chain is built from TRBV6-1 and TRBJ2-4; D is perhaps TRBD1 (6 bases). This CDR3 has 12 amino acids. Germline assignment: CDR1 MNHNS and CDR2 SASEGT. The CDR3 region is CATDRTVNIKYF. CDR3 bases: TGTGCCACCGACCGGACAGTAAACATTAAGTACTTC.

This clonotype occurred many times. The rearrangement joins TRBV11-2 to TRBJ1-1; TRBD1 matches 10 bases. Trimming removed 7 bases from V and 1 base from J; junction bases left unmatched: 12. Germline assignment: CDR1 SGHAT and CDR2 FQNNGV. This CDR3 comprises 17 residues. The CDR3 here is CASNPLRDRGANTEAFF. DNA of the CDR3: TGTGCCAGCAACCCCCTTCGGGACAGGGGAGCGAACACTGAAGCTTTCTTT.

This clonotype was seen ten or more times. This sequence joins TRBV27 and TRBJ1-5; TRBD1 aligns across 8 bases. From germline, CDR1 is MNHEY and CDR2 SMNVEV (reference sequence). The CDR3 is 16 amino acids. V lost 6 bases and J lost 0; bases outside the gene matches: 7. The CDR3 bases are TGTGCCAGCAGGCCAGGGGGCATCGATAGCAATCAGCCCCAGCATTTT. Its translation: CASRPGGIDSNQPQHF.

This clonotype was recorded many times. V usage is TRBV5-1 and J usage is TRBJ1-2; maybe TRBD1 (6 bases). V gave up 4 bases and J gave up 8 bases, with 21 bases separating them. The CDR3 runs to 15 residues. The germline gives CDR1 SGHRS, CDR2 YFSETQ. Here the CDR3 DNA reads TGCGCCAGCAGCAGCACCGGGACACAGCTGAGAGGCTACACCTTC. Translating it yields CASSSTGTQLRGYTF. The variable domain in full, with the rest retrieved from reference TRBV5-1 and TRBJ1-2, is KAGVTQTPRYLIKTRGQQVTLSCSPISGHRSVSWYQQTPGQGLQFLFEYFSETQRNKGNFPGRFSGRQFSNSRSEMNVSTLELGDSALYLCASSSTGTQLRGYTFGSGTRLTVV.

This clonotype was picked up a small number of times. The chain joins TRBV5-4 to TRBJ2-1; TRBD1 is a possible D gene (5 bases). This CDR3 spans 15 amino acids. CDR1 is SGHNT and CDR2 is YYREEE in the germline V gene (reference sequence). V lost 2 bases and J 3 bases, leaving 12 bases between the germline ends. The DNA for the CDR3 is TGTGCCAGCAGCTTAACAGGTAACATCTACAATGAGCAGTTCTTC. As protein: CASSLTGNIYNEQFF. Filled out from reference TRBV5-4 and TRBJ2-1, the complete variable domain reads ETGVTQSPTHLIKTRGQQVTLRCSSQSGHNTVSWYQQALGQGPQFIFQYYREEENGRGNFPPRFSGLQFPNYSSELNVNALELDDSALYLCASSLTGNIYNEQFFGPGTRLTVL.

Regarding this clonotype: This could be a read error, since a much larger clone is one nucleotide away. CDR3 protein: CSSSQGGGPEQYF. In nucleotides, the CDR3 is TGCTCCAGCAGCCAAGGTGGGGGTCCCGAGCAGTACTTC. This chain joins TRBV4-1 and TRBJ2-7; the D gene could be TRBD1 or TRBD2 (5 bases each). CDR3 length: 13 amino acids. Germline-derived CDR1 and CDR2 are MGHRA and YSYEKL.

This clonotype was detected many times. This chain uses TRBV19 with TRBJ2-7, with D possibly being TRBD2 (5 bases). The ends were cut back, 6 bases at V and 0 bases at J, with 9 bases in the middle. The germline gives CDR1 LNHDA, CDR2 SQIVND (reference sequence). This CDR3 region has 13 residues. For the CDR3, the DNA is TGTGCCAGTAGAGAGCGGAGCTCCTACGAGCAGTACTTC. Translating gives CASRERSSYEQYF.

This clonotype has at least ten counts. The V gene is TRBV6-2 or TRBV6-3, the J gene TRBJ1-5; D gene ambiguous. V lost 2 bases to trimming and J lost 5 bases, with 25 bases between them. The CDR3 is 19 residues long. Germline V gene sequence: CDR1 MNHEY, CDR2 SVGEGT. The CDR3 region has the DNA TGTGCCAGCAGTTACACCCTTTTTCTGCCCCAGCCACGACATCAGCCCCAGCATTTT. Translated: CASSYTLFLPQPRHQPQHF.

This clonotype showed up just a few times. This chain links TRBV5-5 with TRBJ1-5, with 7 nucleotides matching TRBD1. V lost 2 bases to trimming and J lost 7 bases; unmatched junction nucleotides: 3. This CDR3 contains 13 residues. CDR1 and CDR2 (germline): SGHKS, YYEKEE (reference sequence). The DNA for the CDR3 is TGTGCCAGCAGCTTTGACAGGGTGCAGCCCCAGCATTTT. Translation: CASSFDRVQPQHF.

This clonotype occurred a few times. This chain joins TRBV15 and TRBJ2-2; no reliable D call. Trimming removed 5 bases from V and 1 base from J, with 11 bases in between. This CDR3 comprises 15 residues. Germline CDR1 and CDR2: LNHNV and YYDKDF (reference sequence). The CDR3 bases are TGTGCCACCAGCGTAGGAGTTATGAACACCGGGGAGCTGTTTTTT. Its protein product is CATSVGVMNTGELFF.

This clonotype was detected ten times or more. V and J are TRBV6-1 and TRBJ2-5; weak D call: TRBD1 (6 bases). This CDR3 spans 15 amino acids. CDR1 is MNHNS, CDR2 SASEGT, per germline. V was shortened by 7 bases and J by 4 bases, with 19 bases between the two germline ends. The DNA of the CDR3 is TGTGCCAGCACACTTCAACAGGGCATCGGAGAGACCCAGTACTTC. It specifies CASTLQQGIGETQYF.

In this sample, this clonotype turned up many times. The chain recombines TRBV6-1 with TRBJ1-5; D ambiguous. V was trimmed by 2 bases and J by 3 bases, leaving 11 bases between them. CDR3 length: 15 residues. Germline assignment: CDR1 MNHNS and CDR2 SASEGT. This CDR3 is CASSEQFGVNQPQHF. DNA for the CDR3: TGTGCCAGCAGTGAACAGTTTGGGGTCAATCAGCCCCAGCATTTT.

This clonotype occurred many times. The chain links TRBV20-1 to TRBJ2-5; 7 bases match TRBD1. V gave up 0 bases and J gave up 4 bases; unmatched junction bases: 5. Germline CDR1 is DFQATT and CDR2 is SNEGSKA (reference sequence). The CDR3 sequence is 14 residues long. This chain's CDR3 is CSARDGQGVETQYF. DNA of the CDR3: TGCAGTGCTAGAGATGGCCAGGGGGTAGAGACCCAGTACTTC.

This clonotype was found many times. The chain joins TRBV5-1 to TRBJ1-1; no firm D call. The germline V and J ends were trimmed by 0 bases and 1 base, with 7 bases remaining between them. The CDR3 sequence is 14 residues long. Germline CDR1 is SGHRS and CDR2 is YFSETQ. Written as DNA, the CDR3 is TGCGCCAGCAGCTTGGGACTCAAGAACACTGAAGCTTTCTTT. The encoded protein is CASSLGLKNTEAFF.

This sequence joins TRBV5-1 and TRBJ2-7, with D maybe TRBD1 (6 bases). The ends were cut back, 0 bases at V and 2 bases at J, with 12 bases in the middle. This CDR3 is built from 15 residues. CDR1 and CDR2 (germline): SGHRS, YFSETQ. Here the CDR3 DNA reads TGCGCCAGCAGCTTGGGTCGGGACACCACCTACGAGCAGTACTTC. This codes for CASSLGRDTTYEQYF.

The sample holds many counts of this clonotype. V and J are TRBV10-3 and TRBJ1-2; D might be TRBD1 (6 bases). The CDR3 has 15 amino acids. Between the trimmed V and J ends, which lost 2 bases and 4 bases, there was a span of 14 bases. Germline assignment: CDR1 ENHRY and CDR2 SYGVKD. CDR3 coding DNA: TGTGCCATCAGTGAGAGGGGGACACCTACCTATGGCTACACCTTC. Its translation: CAISERGTPTYGYTF.

This clonotype has at least ten counts. The rearrangement links TRBV6-1 to TRBJ2-7; 12 nucleotides align to TRBD1. This CDR3 has 14 residues. V shed 7 bases and J 4 bases; nucleotides not matched to a gene: 5. Germline V CDR1 and CDR2: MNHNS, SASEGT. CDR3 region: CASNPGQGAYEQYF. The CDR3, as DNA: TGTGCCAGCAATCCGGGACAGGGGGCTTACGAGCAGTACTTC.

This clonotype has ten or more counts. The chain combines TRBV4-1 with TRBJ2-7, with D unresolved. V lost 1 base to trimming and J lost 3 bases, with 16 bases between them. The CDR3 covers 16 residues. Germline lookup yields CDR1 MGHRA and CDR2 YSYEKL. Here the CDR3 DNA reads TGCGCCAGCAGCCAAGGATTTCTCACCCCGAACTACGAGCAGTACTTC. Translated, it gives CASSQGFLTPNYEQYF.

This clonotype has a handful of counts. The chain joins TRBV11-1 to TRBJ2-2, with D tentatively TRBD1 or TRBD2 (5 bases each). This CDR3 has 17 amino acids. The germline CDR1 and CDR2 sequences are SGHAT and FQDESV (reference sequence). Trimming shortened V by 0 bases and J by 6 bases, and 17 bases separated the two germline ends. The CDR3 DNA reads as TGTGCCAGCAGCTTAGCGCTGGGGGTCCCGCACTCCGGGGAGCTGTTTTTT. It specifies CASSLALGVPHSGELFF.

This clonotype was counted ten times or more. This chain connects TRBV7-2 to TRBJ2-7; unclear D gene. V was clipped by 1 base and J by 0 bases, with 7 bases between them. The CDR3 contains 14 residues. Germline V gene lookup returns CDR1 SGHTA and CDR2 FQGNSA. In DNA form, the CDR3 reads TGTGCCAGCAGCTTAGGCCCAATCTCCTACGAGCAGTACTTC. It specifies CASSLGPISYEQYF.

This clonotype was seen just once. The gene calls are TRBV5-1 and TRBJ1-1; D remains unclear. Germline CDR1 is SGHRS and CDR2 is YFSETQ. The germline V and J ends were trimmed by 4 bases and 5 bases, with 12 bases remaining between them. This CDR3 has 13 residues. The CDR3: CASSTLTGTEAFF. The CDR3 nucleotides are TGCGCCAGCAGCACCCTGACGGGGACTGAAGCTTTCTTT. The whole variable domain, remainder taken from reference TRBV5-1 and TRBJ1-1, is KAGVTQTPRYLIKTRGQQVTLSCSPISGHRSVSWYQQTPGQGLQFLFEYFSETQRNKGNFPGRFSGRQFSNSRSEMNVSTLELGDSALYLCASSTLTGTEAFFGQGTRLTVV.